The T cell receptor (beta chain) described here comes from a study of CD8 T cells in ankylosing spondylitis. This clonotype has ten or more counts. Its target is not known. Quantitative 5'-RACE with molecular barcodes generated TCR beta libraries. TCRdb redid the calling of the 5' RACE reads with MiXCR, one entry per CDR3 protein. This sample has a few hundred thousand distinct CDR3 sequences, with 7.5% to 9% found just once. Study-wide findings and caveats: The authors reported significant enrichment of disease-linked clones in matched ankylosing spondylitis synovial fluid. What seemed typical of ankylosing spondylitis blood was a TCR beta motif built from 8 or 9 highly homologous variants. With a CD8+ phenotype, disease-linked clones were relatively rare in peripheral blood.

This CDR3 comprises 14 residues. Looked up from germline, CDR1 is MNHNS and CDR2 is SASEGT. V was clipped by 5 bases and J by 5 bases, with 13 bases between them. Sequencing was carried out using blood, either unsorted or a sorted T cell fraction (not recorded which). The rearrangement links TRBV6-1 to TRBJ2-4; TRBD2 might be the D (5 bases). The sequence was obtained from a male donor with ankylosing spondylitis. The DNA for the CDR3 is TGTGCCAGCAGTACCCGGGAATATCAAAACATTCAGTACTTC. Its translation: CASSTREYQNIQYF.